The text below deals with one TCR beta chain. What it recognizes is unknown. This could be a read error, since a much larger clone is one nucleotide away. The entry originates in a study of T cell repertoires in cytomegalovirus infection. Study-level points and caveats: Dominant in the ex vivo response were TCR beta clonotypes restricted by HLA-C and specific for CMV. Cumulative public TCR beta family frequency identified carriers of CMV plus the relevant HLA.

Using its own MiXCR run on the reads, TCRdb lists one record per CDR3 protein. The sample consists of a few hundred thousand distinct CDR3 sequences, about a sixth of them appearing once. The V gene's germline CDR1 is SGHAT and CDR2 FQNNGV. CDR3 length: 13 amino acids. V shed 1 base and J shed 9 bases, with 10 bases lying between them. Sequenced sample: PBMCs. This chain uses TRBV11-2 with TRBJ2-1; a possible D gene is TRBD2 (6 bases). The clonotype originates from a human donor in good health (CMV status not recorded). Some clones in this sample may be carry-over from other donors' samples. In DNA form, the CDR3 reads TGTGCCAGCAGCTTAGTCTGGGGAGGTGAGCAGTTCTTC. It is translated as CASSLVWGGEQFF.